Listed here are 30 T cell receptor beta chains from one sample, sequenced in a study of STAT3 mutations in large granular lymphocyte leukemia. Assay used: immunoSEQ multiplex PCR; TCRdb lists only in-frame clones, some missing. The sample has thousands of clones, less than 70% seen once. Which antigens these TCRs recognize remains unknown. Overall study findings and caveats: At least one immunodominant TCR beta clonotype appeared in every T-cell large granular lymphocyte leukemia patient.

The sample was peripheral blood mononuclear cells. Receptors were obtained from a man aged 55 to 70 with T-cell large granular lymphocyte leukemia. Some clones in this sample may be carry-over from other donors' samples.

The rearrangement joins TRBV4-1 to TRBJ1-2; TRBD1 is a possible D gene (6 bases). CDR1 and CDR2 from the germline V gene are MGHRA and YSYEKL. V was shortened by 2 bases and J by 4 bases, with 11 bases between the two germline ends. The CDR3 consists of 14 residues. This chain's CDR3 is CASSQLQGGYGYTF. The DNA of the CDR3 is TGCGCCAGCAGCCAACTACAGGGTGGCTATGGCTACACCTTC.

The chain links TRBV5-6 to TRBJ1-5; D might be TRBD1 (5 bases). The CDR3 runs 13 residues. Germline CDR1 is SGHDT and CDR2 is YYEEEE. Trimming shortened V by 4 bases and J by 2 bases, and 7 bases separated the two germline ends. CDR3 sequence: CASSRDRNQPQHF. CDR3 sequence (DNA): TGTGCCAGCAGCAGGGACCGCAATCAGCCCCAGCATTTT.

There are a few counts of this clone. The chain uses TRBV27 and TRBJ2-7; possible D gene TRBD1, 6 bases. Trimming shortened V by 5 bases and J by 5 bases, and 16 bases separated the two germline ends. CDR3 size: 14 residues. Germline assignment: CDR1 MNHEY and CDR2 SMNVEV (reference sequence). CDR3 sequence: CASSIYGTPDEQYF. The CDR3 nucleotides read TGTGCCAGCAGTATATACGGGACACCTGACGAGCAGTACTTC.

This clone has just a few counts. This chain uses TRBV5-1 with TRBJ1-2, with TRBD1 identical over 8 bases. In germline, CDR1 is SGHRS, CDR2 YFSETQ. The CDR3 sequence is 14 residues long. The trim removed 4 bases at V and 6 bases at J, leaving 8 bases unmatched. The CDR3 spells CASSLRTGRHGYTF. The CDR3, as DNA: TGCGCCAGCAGCCTCCGGACAGGGAGGCATGGCTACACCTTC.

By sample fraction, this clone is medium-sized (0.01 to 0.1%). The V call is TRBV10-3, the J call TRBJ1-2, with 10 bases aligning to TRBD1. CDR1 and CDR2 (germline): ENHRY, SYGVKD. The CDR3 is made up of 13 amino acids. J gave up 14 bases and V 4 bases, and 10 bases lay outside the gene matches. In DNA form, the CDR3 reads TGTGCCATCAGTGCGTACGAGACAGGGGGCCGGACCTTC. This gives the protein CAISAYETGGRTF.

This clone has a handful of counts. The V and J genes are TRBV6-6 and TRBJ1-1; 11 nucleotides match TRBD1. The V gene end was trimmed by 6 bases and the J gene end by 4 bases; junction bases not matched to a gene: 7. This CDR3 is 15 amino acids long. CDR1 and CDR2 (germline): MNHNY, SVGAGI (reference sequence). CDR3 loop: CASSPGTGGTTEAFF. In nucleotides, the CDR3 is TGTGCCAGCAGCCCCGGGACAGGGGGTACCACTGAAGCTTTCTTT.

This rearrangement joins TRBV7-9 to TRBJ1-1; D gene ambiguous. CDR1 and CDR2 from the germline V gene are SEHNR and FQNEAQ (reference sequence). CDR3 length: 16 amino acids. V shed 5 bases and J shed 0 bases, with 16 bases lying between them. The CDR3 nucleotides read TGTGCCAGCAGCGAAGGGCTGTGGACGGTGAACACTGAAGCTTTCTTT. Translating gives CASSEGLWTVNTEAFF.

This clone was counted only a few times. The chain couples TRBV5-8 to TRBJ2-5; D is unclear. From germline, CDR1 is SGHTS and CDR2 YDEGEE. Trimming took off 6 bases at V and 7 bases at J, with 16 bases between the two ends. The CDR3 totals 13 residues. Here the CDR3 DNA reads TGTGCCAGCAACCAAGGGATCCCGGGGACCCAGTACTTC. This sequence encodes CASNQGIPGTQYF.

The V gene is TRBV5-1, the J gene TRBJ2-6; TRBD1 agrees at 10 bases. Germline V lookup: CDR1 SGHRS, CDR2 YFSETQ. This CDR3 region has 15 residues. With 3 bases clipped from V and 9 bases from J, the junction kept 6 bases outside the gene matches. This CDR3 is CASSSGQGEGNVLTF. CDR3 coding DNA: TGCGCCAGCAGCTCTGGACAGGGGGAGGGCAACGTCCTGACTTTC.

This clone has more than one count but fewer than ten. This sequence joins TRBV28 and TRBJ2-1, with a possible D match to TRBD2 (7 bases). The CDR3 contains 16 residues. V lost 1 base to trimming and J lost 7 bases, with 17 bases between them. CDR1 and CDR2 (germline): MDHEN, SYDVKM. CDR3 DNA: TGTGCCAGCAGTTTATCAGGAGGGGGGGGAATAAATGAGCAGTTCTTC. Translated, it gives CASSLSGGGGINEQFF.

J is TRBJ2-7 and V is TRBV9; no reliable D call. Germline lookup yields CDR1 SGDLS and CDR2 YYNGEE. Trimming took 4 bases from V and 6 from J, leaving 14 bases between them. CDR3 length equals 13 residues. The CDR3 DNA reads as TGTGCCAGCAGCCTCTCGTCCTCGGGCGAGCAGTACTTC. Translating gives CASSLSSSGEQYF. The variable domain in full, with the rest retrieved from reference TRBV9 and TRBJ2-7, is DSGVTQTPKHLITATGQRVTLRCSPRSGDLSVYWYQQSLDQGLQFLIQYYNGEERAKGNILERFSAQQFPDLHSELNLSSLELGDSALYFCASSLSSSGEQYFGPGTRLTVT.

The J gene is TRBJ1-1, the V gene TRBV7-9; D is unresolved. From germline, CDR1 is SEHNR and CDR2 FQNEAQ (reference sequence). The CDR3 runs to 13 residues. Trimming took off 3 bases at V and 5 bases at J, with 10 bases between the two ends. The CDR3 loop reads CASSFTVETEAFF. The CDR3, as DNA: TGTGCCAGCAGCTTTACGGTGGAGACTGAAGCTTTCTTT. Together with reference TRBV7-9 and TRBJ1-1, the CDR3 gives the full variable domain: DTGVSQNPRHKITKRGQNVTFRCDPISEHNRLYWYRQTLGQGPEFLTYFQNEAQLEKSRLLSDRFSAERPKGSFSTLEIQRTEQGDSAMYLCASSFTVETEAFFGQGTRLTVV.

V is TRBV9 and J is TRBJ1-3, with D perhaps matching TRBD1 (5 bases). The CDR3 runs to 15 residues. Germline CDR1 reads SGDLS; CDR2 reads YYNGEE. V lost 3 bases, J lost 1 base, and 11 bases lay in between. The CDR3 DNA sequence: TGTGCCAGCAGCGGGGACGGCGTATCTGGAAACACCATATATTTT. Translated, it gives CASSGDGVSGNTIYF. The variable domain in full, with the rest retrieved from reference TRBV9 and TRBJ1-3, is DSGVTQTPKHLITATGQRVTLRCSPRSGDLSVYWYQQSLDQGLQFLIQYYNGEERAKGNILERFSAQQFPDLHSELNLSSLELGDSALYFCASSGDGVSGNTIYFGEGSWLTVV.

The rearrangement joins TRBV18 to TRBJ1-3, with D perhaps TRBD1 (6 bases). The CDR3 is made up of 14 amino acids. V lost 4 bases to trimming and J lost 5 bases, with 12 bases between them. Germline values: CDR1 KGHSH, CDR2 LQKENI. The DNA of the CDR3 is TGTGCCAGCTCACAAGGACAGAATAGAAACACCATATATTTT. Its protein is CASSQGQNRNTIYF.

This clone was counted only a few times. The chain employs TRBV28 and TRBJ1-4, with a possible D match to TRBD1 (6 bases). Germline V CDR1 and CDR2: MDHEN, SYDVKM. The CDR3 contains 14 residues. V was pared by 5 bases and J by 7 bases, with 14 bases between. CDR3 DNA: TGTGCCAGCAGTGTACAGGGAGGGAGTGAAAAACTGTTTTTT. Its translation: CASSVQGGSEKLFF.

This clone was seen only once. This chain joins TRBV30 and TRBJ1-5; D remains unclear. Trimming stripped 5 bases from V and 4 bases from J, with 12 bases between. The CDR3 is 13 amino acids. Germline loops: CDR1 GTSNPN, CDR2 SVGIG (reference sequence). The CDR3 loop reads CAWGRAGNQPQHF. CDR3 bases: TGTGCCTGGGGAAGAGCAGGAAATCAGCCCCAGCATTTT.

This clone turned up a few times. The chain is built from TRBV7-9 and TRBJ1-6; 10 nucleotides line up with TRBD1. V was clipped by 2 bases and J by 8 bases; unmatched bases: 6. The CDR3 totals 16 residues. From germline, CDR1 is SEHNR and CDR2 FQNEAQ (reference sequence). CDR3 DNA sequence: TGTGCCAGCAGCTTAAGGACAGGGGGTAGGGATTCACCCCTCCACTTT. Protein sequence: CASSLRTGGRDSPLHF.

The gene calls are TRBV5-1 and TRBJ1-1; D is undetermined. With 7 bases removed from V and 1 base from J, the gap between germline ends came to 5 bases. Germline loops: CDR1 SGHRS, CDR2 YFSETQ. The CDR3 extends over 11 amino acids. The CDR3 loop reads CASRANTEAFF. Written as DNA, the CDR3 is TGCGCCAGCCGGGCGAACACTGAAGCTTTCTTT.

The chain joins TRBV29-1 to TRBJ1-2; TRBD1 is a possible D gene (6 bases). In germline, CDR1 is SQVTM, CDR2 ANQGSEA. V lost 7 bases and J lost 5, with 11 bases in between. This CDR3 spans 11 amino acids. The chain's CDR3 is CSAGGQYGYTF. The DNA of the CDR3 is TGCAGCGCAGGAGGACAGTATGGCTACACCTTC.

The gene calls are TRBV29-1 and TRBJ2-7; 9 bases map to TRBD2. With V trimmed by 4 bases and J by 6 bases, 4 bases remained unmatched. CDR3 size: 12 residues. CDR1 SQVTM and CDR2 ANQGSEA come from the germline V gene. CDR3 DNA: TGCAGCGTTGGGGCTAGCGGGGTCGAGCAGTACTTC. Its protein product is CSVGASGVEQYF.

V and J are TRBV5-1 and TRBJ1-4; possible D gene TRBD1, 6 bases. The V end lost 2 bases, the J end lost 8 bases, and 13 bases lay between the germline ends. The CDR3 sequence is 14 residues long. Germline assignment: CDR1 SGHRS and CDR2 YFSETQ. In DNA, the CDR3 is TGCGCCAGCAGCTTATTCAGGGGTGGAGAAAAACTGTTTTTT. Translating gives CASSLFRGGEKLFF. Supplemented by reference TRBV5-1 and TRBJ1-4, the full variable domain reads KAGVTQTPRYLIKTRGQQVTLSCSPISGHRSVSWYQQTPGQGLQFLFEYFSETQRNKGNFPGRFSGRQFSNSRSEMNVSTLELGDSALYLCASSLFRGGEKLFFGSGTQLSVL.

The CDR3 protein is CASSLKEGNNSPLHF. CDR3 sequence (DNA): TGTGCCAGCAGCTTGAAGGAGGGGAATAATTCACCCCTCCACTTT. The chain employs TRBV5-4 and TRBJ1-6; D is perhaps TRBD1 (5 bases). Trimming took off 1 base at V and 5 bases at J, with 10 bases between the two ends. The CDR3 runs to 15 residues. Germline CDR1 reads SGHNT; CDR2 reads YYREEE (reference sequence).

This clone was picked up a small number of times. The V call is TRBV19, the J call TRBJ1-1; TRBD1 aligns across 7 bases. The junction had 5 bases not matched to a gene; V was cut back by 6 bases and J by 4 bases. The CDR3 is made up of 13 amino acids. Germline CDR1 LNHDA, CDR2 SQIVND (reference sequence). The CDR3 DNA follows: TGTGCCAGTAGAGATACAGGGGCCACTGAAGCTTTCTTT. Protein: CASRDTGATEAFF.

The count of this clone is one. The CDR3 region is CASSANTGTAFYGYTF. The CDR3 bases are TGTGCCAGCAGCGCCAACACCGGGACGGCATTCTATGGCTACACCTTC. The V call is TRBV7-2, the J call TRBJ1-2, with a tentative D call TRBD1 (5 bases). V was shortened by 5 bases and J by 4 bases, with 20 bases between the two germline ends. The germline gives CDR1 SGHTA, CDR2 FQGNSA. The CDR3 has 16 amino acids.

The chain recombines TRBV5-1 with TRBJ1-1; D may be TRBD1 (5 bases). Germline V gene lookup returns CDR1 SGHRS and CDR2 YFSETQ. V dropped 4 bases and J dropped 10 bases, with 20 bases sitting between them. The CDR3 has 14 residues. The CDR3 DNA reads TGCGCCAGCAGCCCCCATTTTTGGGGCCGAGCAGCTTTCTTT. Protein: CASSPHFWGRAAFF.

The V call is TRBV5-4, the J call TRBJ2-7; TRBD1 might be the D (6 bases). The V gene's germline CDR1 is SGHNT and CDR2 YYREEE (reference sequence). The CDR3 runs to 14 residues. Trimming removed 4 bases from V and 7 bases from J, with 18 bases in between. The CDR3 protein is CASSGRTESGEQYF. CDR3 sequence (DNA): TGTGCCAGCAGCGGTCGGACAGAATCAGGGGAGCAGTACTTC.

The chain carries TRBV7-9 and TRBJ1-4; D gene uncertain. V lost 5 bases, J lost 2 bases, and 9 bases lay in between. CDR3 size: 14 residues. Germline V gives CDR1 SEHNR, CDR2 FQNEAQ (reference sequence). This CDR3 reads CASSAPGTNEKLFF. The CDR3, as DNA: TGTGCCAGCAGCGCACCCGGGACTAATGAAAAACTGTTTTTT.

The chain joins TRBV18 to TRBJ1-2; 7 bases agree with TRBD1. Germline CDR1 and CDR2: KGHSH and LQKENI. With V trimmed by 2 bases and J by 4 bases, 4 bases remained unmatched. The CDR3 is 14 residues long. The CDR3 region is CASSPNRGSYGYTF. The CDR3 DNA follows: TGTGCCAGCTCACCAAACAGGGGCTCCTATGGCTACACCTTC.

The chain employs TRBV5-1 and TRBJ2-7, with D possibly called TRBD1 or TRBD2 (7 bases each). The CDR3 is 15 amino acids. Trimming removed 4 bases from V and 3 bases from J, with 17 bases in between. CDR1 is SGHRS and CDR2 is YFSETQ in the germline V gene. The CDR3 coding sequence is TGCGCCAGCAGCCCATCAGGGGGGGCGAACTACGAGCAGTACTTC. The encoded protein is CASSPSGGANYEQYF.

In this sample, this clone turned up a few times. This rearrangement joins TRBV30 to TRBJ1-6; possible D gene TRBD1, 6 bases. The CDR3 consists of 14 residues. Germline V CDR1 and CDR2: GTSNPN, SVGIG (reference sequence). The V gene lost 4 bases and the J gene lost 6 bases, with 13 bases spanning the gap. The CDR3 region has the DNA TGTGCCTGGAACAGGGATGTTAGTAATTCACCCCTCCACTTT. Encoded protein: CAWNRDVSNSPLHF.